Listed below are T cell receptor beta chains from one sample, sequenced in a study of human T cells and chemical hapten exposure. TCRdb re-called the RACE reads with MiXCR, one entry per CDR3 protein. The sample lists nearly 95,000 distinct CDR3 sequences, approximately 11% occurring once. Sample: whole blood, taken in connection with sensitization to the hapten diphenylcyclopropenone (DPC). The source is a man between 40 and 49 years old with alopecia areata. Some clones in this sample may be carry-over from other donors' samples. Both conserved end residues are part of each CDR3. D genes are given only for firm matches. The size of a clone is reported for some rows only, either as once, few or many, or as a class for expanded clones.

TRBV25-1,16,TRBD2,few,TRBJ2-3,TGTGCCAGCAGTGATAGGGCTAGCGGTCGGGGGGATACGCAGTATTTT,CASSDRASGRGDTQYF
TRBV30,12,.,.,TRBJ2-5,TGTGCCTATACCGGGGGCTCGGAGACCCAGTACTTC,CAYTGGSETQYF
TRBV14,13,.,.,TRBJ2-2,TGTGCCAGCAGCCAAGTCTTTTCCGGGGAGCTGTTTTTT,CASSQVFSGELFF
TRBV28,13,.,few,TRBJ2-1,TGTGCCAGCGGAACCTTGAGGAGGTCTGAGCAGTTCTTC,CASGTLRRSEQFF
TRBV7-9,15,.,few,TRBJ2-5,TGTGCCAGCAGCCTAGGTTGGCAGTTTAAAGAGACCCAGTACTTC,CASSLGWQFKETQYF
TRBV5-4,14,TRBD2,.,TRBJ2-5,TGTGCCAGCAGCCTAAGCGGGACCCAAGAGACCCAGTACTTC,CASSLSGTQETQYF
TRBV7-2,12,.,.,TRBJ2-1,TGTGCCAGCAGCTTTCTACGCGGGGAGCAGTTCTTC,CASSFLRGEQFF
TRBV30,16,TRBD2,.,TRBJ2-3,TGTGCCTGGAGTGCCGGACTAGCGGGAGAGAAAGATACGCAGTATTTT,CAWSAGLAGEKDTQYF
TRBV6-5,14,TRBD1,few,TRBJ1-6,TGTGCCAGCAGTTACCGGGACAGTAATTCACCCCTCCACTTT,CASSYRDSNSPLHF
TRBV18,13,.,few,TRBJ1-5,TGTGCCAGCTCACCCAGGAGGGGTCAGCCCCAGCATTTT,CASSPRRGQPQHF
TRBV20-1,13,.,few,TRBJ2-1,TGCAGTGCTAGAGTTGCACCTTACAATGAGCAGTTCTTC,CSARVAPYNEQFF
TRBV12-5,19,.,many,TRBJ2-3,TGTGCTAGTGGTTTGGTGTCGGCTTCTGGGGGTCATAGCACAGATACGCAGTATTTT,CASGLVSASGGHSTDTQYF
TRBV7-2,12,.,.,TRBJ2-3,TGTGCCAGCAGCTTACCGACTGATACGCAGTATTTT,CASSLPTDTQYF
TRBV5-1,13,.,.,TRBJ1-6,TGCACCAGCACCGCGGGGTATAATTCACCCCTCCACTTT,CTSTAGYNSPLHF
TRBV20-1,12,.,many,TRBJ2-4,TGCAGTGCTAGATTCTCGGGCCCCGCCCAGTACTTC,CSARFSGPAQYF
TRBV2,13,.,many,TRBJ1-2,TGTGCCAGCAGTCCCCAGGAAAACTATGGCTACACCTTC,CASSPQENYGYTF
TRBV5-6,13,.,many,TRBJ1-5,TGTGCCAGCAGCTTGGCCCTCGGGGGACCCCAGCATTTT,CASSLALGGPQHF
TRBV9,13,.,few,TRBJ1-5,TGTGCCAGCAGCGTAAACAGCAATCAGCCCCAGCATTTT,CASSVNSNQPQHF
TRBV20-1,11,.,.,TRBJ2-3,TGCAGTGCACAGGTGACAGATACGCAGTATTTT,CSAQVTDTQYF
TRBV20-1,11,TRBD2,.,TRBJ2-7,TGCAGTGCTTGGCGGGAGTACGAGCAGTACTTC,CSAWREYEQYF
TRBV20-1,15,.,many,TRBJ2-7,TGCAGTGCTCTAGAGGTACGGGAGACACCCTACGAGCAGTACTTC,CSALEVRETPYEQYF
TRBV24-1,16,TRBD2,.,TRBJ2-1,TGTGCCACCAGTGACATTAGCGGGAGCTCCTACAATGAGCAGTTCTTC,CATSDISGSSYNEQFF
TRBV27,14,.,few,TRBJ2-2,TGTGCCAGCAGTTTCGGCAGACTAACCGGGGAGCTGTTTTTT,CASSFGRLTGELFF
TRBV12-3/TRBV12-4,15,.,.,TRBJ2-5,TGTGCCAGCAGTTTTAGTAGAGGGAATATGGAGACCCAGTACTTC,CASSFSRGNMETQYF
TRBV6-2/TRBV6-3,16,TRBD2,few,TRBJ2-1,TGTGCCAGCAGTCTCGTCCTAGCGGACCTCCTGAATGAGCAGTTCTTC,CASSLVLADLLNEQFF
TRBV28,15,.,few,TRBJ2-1,TGTGCCAGCAGTACTCTCTCGGGGGTAGGGAATGAGCAGTTCTTC,CASSTLSGVGNEQFF
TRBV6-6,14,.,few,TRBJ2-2,TGTGCCAGCAGCCCACTAGCGAACACCGGGGAGCTGTTTTTT,CASSPLANTGELFF
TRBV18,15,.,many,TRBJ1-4,TGTGCCAGCTCACAACCTAACTCGGAGAGGGAAAAACTGTTTTTT,CASSQPNSEREKLFF
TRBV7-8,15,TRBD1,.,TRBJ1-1,TGTGCCAGCAGCGCCATGGGACAGGGCGGAACTGAAGCTTTCTTT,CASSAMGQGGTEAFF
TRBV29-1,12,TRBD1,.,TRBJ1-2,TGCAGCGGCGTTACAGGGGGCTATGGCTACACCTTC,CSGVTGGYGYTF
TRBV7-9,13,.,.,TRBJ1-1,TGTGCCAGCAGCTCCTCCGGGACGCCTGAAGCTTTCTTT,CASSSSGTPEAFF
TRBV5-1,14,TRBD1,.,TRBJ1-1,TGCGCCAGCCGGTCGGGACAGGGGGCCACTGAAGCTTTCTTT,CASRSGQGATEAFF
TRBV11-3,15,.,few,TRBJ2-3,TGTGCCAGCAGCTTGGTGGAGGTGGGCACAGATACGCAGTATTTT,CASSLVEVGTDTQYF
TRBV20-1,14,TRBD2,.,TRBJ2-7,TGCAGTGCTCCAGGACTAGCGGGTTCCTACGAGCAGTACTTC,CSAPGLAGSYEQYF
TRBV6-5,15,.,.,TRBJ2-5,TGTGCCAGCAGTTACTCGGTAGCCCTGGGGGAGACCCAGTACTTC,CASSYSVALGETQYF
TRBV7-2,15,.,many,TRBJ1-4,TGTGCCAGCAGCTTATATCCACCCCGGGATGAAAAACTGTTTTTT,CASSLYPPRDEKLFF
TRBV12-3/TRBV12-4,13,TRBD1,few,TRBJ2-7,TGTGCCAGCAGTTTGGGGACAGGGGGCGAGCAGTACTTC,CASSLGTGGEQYF
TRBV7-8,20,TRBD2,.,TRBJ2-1,TGTGCCAGCAGCTTAGCGCGAAGACTAGCGGGGAAACTAGGACACAATGAGCAGTTCTTC,CASSLARRLAGKLGHNEQFF
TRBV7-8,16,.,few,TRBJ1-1,TGTGCCAGCAGCTTTAATACCGGACCTATGAACACTGAAGCTTTCTTT,CASSFNTGPMNTEAFF
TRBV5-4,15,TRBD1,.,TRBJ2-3,TGTGCCAGCAGCCCGGGACAGGGGCGCCTGGATACGCAGTATTTT,CASSPGQGRLDTQYF
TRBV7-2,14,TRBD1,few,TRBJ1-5,TGTGCCAGCAGCTATGACAGGGCCAGTCAGCCCCAGCATTTT,CASSYDRASQPQHF
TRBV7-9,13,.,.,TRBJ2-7,TGTGCCAGCAGCCCGGGTGCTACCTACGAGCAGTACTTC,CASSPGATYEQYF
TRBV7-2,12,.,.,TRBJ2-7,TGTGCCAGCAGGGGAGAAACCTACGAGCAGTACTTC,CASRGETYEQYF
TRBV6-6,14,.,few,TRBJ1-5,TGTGCCAGCAGCCAAGGACAGCGCAATCAGCCCCAGCATTTT,CASSQGQRNQPQHF
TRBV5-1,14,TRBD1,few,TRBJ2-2,TGCGCCAGCAGCGAGGACAGGGCAACCGGGGAGCTGTTTTTT,CASSEDRATGELFF
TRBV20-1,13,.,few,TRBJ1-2,TGCAGTGCTAGAGATGAGGAGAACTATGGCTACACCTTC,CSARDEENYGYTF
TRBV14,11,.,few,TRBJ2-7,TGTGCCAGCAGCCAAGGAGGTTGGCAGTACTTC,CASSQGGWQYF
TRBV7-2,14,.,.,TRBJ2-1,TGTGCCACCAGCCTCGATACGGGCCGGCCTGAGCAGTTCTTC,CATSLDTGRPEQFF
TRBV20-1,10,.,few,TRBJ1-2,TGCAGTTCGAAGACGGGCGGCTACACCTTC,CSSKTGGYTF
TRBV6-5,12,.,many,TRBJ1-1,TGTGCCAGCAGCAAAACGGGCTCTGAAGCTTTCTTT,CASSKTGSEAFF
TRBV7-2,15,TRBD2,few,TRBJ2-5,TGTGCCAGCAGCGCGCAAGCGGGATTACAAGAGACCCAGTACTTC,CASSAQAGLQETQYF
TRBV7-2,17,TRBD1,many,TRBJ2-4,TGTGCCAGCAGCCCCCCAGGACAGGGTGCGTCCAAAAACATTCAGTACTTC,CASSPPGQGASKNIQYF
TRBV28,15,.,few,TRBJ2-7,TGTGCCAGCAGTCACCGACAGCCGATTCCAAAAGAGCAGTACTTC,CASSHRQPIPKEQYF
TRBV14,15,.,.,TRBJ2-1,TGTGCCAGCAGCCAAGTCCTGGGCCCTTCCAATGAGCAGTTCTTC,CASSQVLGPSNEQFF
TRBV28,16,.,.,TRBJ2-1,TGTGCCAGCAGTCACGCCGGGACATTGTCCTACAATGAGCAGTTCTTC,CASSHAGTLSYNEQFF
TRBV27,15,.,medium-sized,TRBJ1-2,TGTGCCAGCAGTTCGAACATCCTGGACGGCTATGGCTACACCTTC,CASSSNILDGYGYTF
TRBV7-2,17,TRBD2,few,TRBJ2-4,TGTGCCAGCAGCTCCTCTAGCGGGAGGGTGGCCAAAAACATTCAGTACTTC,CASSSSSGRVAKNIQYF
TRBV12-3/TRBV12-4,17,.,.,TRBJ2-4,TGTGCCAGCAGTTCCAGCGGAGTTACTGGGACCAAAAACATTCAGTACTTC,CASSSSGVTGTKNIQYF
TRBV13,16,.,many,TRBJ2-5,TGTGCCAGCAGCTTAGATCGGGGCCTCTCCCAAGAGACCCAGTACTTC,CASSLDRGLSQETQYF